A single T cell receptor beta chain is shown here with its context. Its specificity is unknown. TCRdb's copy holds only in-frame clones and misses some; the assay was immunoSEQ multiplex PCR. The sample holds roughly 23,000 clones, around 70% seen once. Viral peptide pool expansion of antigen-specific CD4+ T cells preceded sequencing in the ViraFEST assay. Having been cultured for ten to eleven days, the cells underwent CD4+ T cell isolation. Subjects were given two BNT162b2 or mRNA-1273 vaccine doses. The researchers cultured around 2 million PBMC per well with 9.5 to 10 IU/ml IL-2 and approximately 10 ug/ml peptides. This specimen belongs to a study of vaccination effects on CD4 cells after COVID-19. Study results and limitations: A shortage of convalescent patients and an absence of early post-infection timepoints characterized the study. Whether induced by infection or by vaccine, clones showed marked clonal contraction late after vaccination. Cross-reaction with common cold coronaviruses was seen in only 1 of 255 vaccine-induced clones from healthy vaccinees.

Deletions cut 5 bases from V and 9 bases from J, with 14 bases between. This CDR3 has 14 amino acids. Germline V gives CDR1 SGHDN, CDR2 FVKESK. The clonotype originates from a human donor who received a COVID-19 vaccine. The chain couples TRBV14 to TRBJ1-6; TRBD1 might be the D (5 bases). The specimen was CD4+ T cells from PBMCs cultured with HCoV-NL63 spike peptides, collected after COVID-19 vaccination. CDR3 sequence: CASSIFPGSSPLHF. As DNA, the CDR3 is TGTGCCAGCAGCATTTTCCCAGGGAGTTCACCCCTCCACTTT.